These T cell receptor beta chains were read from a single sample in a study of T-cell reconstitution after alpha-beta-depleted transplantation in children. One entry per CDR3 protein, called by TCRdb with MiXCR from the PCR reads. Among about 640,000 distinct CDR3 sequences, 10% to 15% were seen once, and the ten largest hold over 2%. This sample comprised PBMCs, mostly from graft donor cells, obtained 360 days after TCRalphabeta/CD19-depleted stem cell transplant. Receptor source: a male patient aged 10 to 17 who had a stem cell transplant for acute myeloid leukemia, so the T cells may come from the graft donor. Each CDR3 is given with its conserved first and last residue. Each record gives: J gene, V gene, D gene, clone size, CDR3 DNA, CDR3 protein. D genes are given only for firm matches. The size entry is marked missing in some rows and otherwise reads once, few, many or a size class.

TRBJ2-7 | TRBV7-2 | . | few | TGTGCCAGCGGTAGCGGCACCACCTACGAGCAGTACTTC | CASGSGTTYEQYF
TRBJ2-1 | TRBV4-2 | . | . | TGTGCCAGCAGCCAAAATCCTCTACCTATTCATGAGCAGTTCTTC | CASSQNPLPIHEQFF
TRBJ2-1 | TRBV28 | . | many | TGTGCCAGCAGGAAACAGGGCGACAATGAGCAGTTCTTC | CASRKQGDNEQFF
TRBJ1-2 | TRBV29-1 | . | few | TGCAGCGTTGACAGCTATGGCTACACCTTC | CSVDSYGYTF
TRBJ2-1 | TRBV5-1 | TRBD1 | . | TGCGCCAGCAGCGTTCAACAGGGGGCTCCCTACAATGAGCAGTTCTTC | CASSVQQGAPYNEQFF
TRBJ2-1 | TRBV18 | . | . | TGTGCCAGCTCCTTGTGGTCCGGGGGCCCCAACTACAATGAGCAGTTCTTC | CASSLWSGGPNYNEQFF
TRBJ2-7 | TRBV29-1 | . | . | TGCAGCGTTGAATTCGGATCTTACGAGCAGTACTTC | CSVEFGSYEQYF
TRBJ2-2 | TRBV21-1 | . | . | TGTGCCAGCATAACCTTAGCGGGACGGATCACCGGGGAGCTGTTTTTT | CASITLAGRITGELFF
TRBJ2-2 | TRBV27 | TRBD1 | few | TGTGCCAGCAGGATAGGGACAGGGATTATCGGGGAGCTGTTTTTT | CASRIGTGIIGELFF
TRBJ1-1 | TRBV29-1 | TRBD1 | . | TGCAGCGTCTCCCCGGACAGGTTCAACACTGAAGCTTTCTTT | CSVSPDRFNTEAFF
TRBJ2-7 | TRBV20-1 | . | few | TGCAGTGCTAGAGATTTGAATACTTGGGCTAGCGACTACGAGCAGTACTTC | CSARDLNTWASDYEQYF
TRBJ2-7 | TRBV13 | TRBD2 | many | TGTGCCAGCAGCAATAGCGGGAGGGCCCGGGAGCAGTACTTC | CASSNSGRAREQYF
TRBJ2-7 | TRBV4-2 | TRBD2 | few | TGTGCCAGCAGCCCTCTAACTAGCGGGATTACCTACGAGCAGTACTTC | CASSPLTSGITYEQYF
TRBJ2-3 | TRBV11-2 | TRBD2 | many | TGTGCCAGCAGCTTAAGTCTAAGCGGGAGGGCGCTAGATACGCAGTATTTT | CASSLSLSGRALDTQYF
TRBJ2-5 | TRBV6-2/TRBV6-3 | TRBD2 | . | TGTGCCAGCAGGGGACTAGCGGACCTCCGTGAGACCCAGTACTTC | CASRGLADLRETQYF
TRBJ2-7 | TRBV20-1 | . | many | TGCAGTGCGTATCAGGGTCAAGAGCAGTACTTC | CSAYQGQEQYF
TRBJ2-7 | TRBV28 | TRBD2 | few | TGTGCCAGCAGCTTCGGGGTAGCGGGACTTTACGAGCAGTACTTC | CASSFGVAGLYEQYF
TRBJ2-5 | TRBV6-5 | TRBD2 | many | TGTGCCAGCAGCGTCGGGACTAGCGGGAGGCCCTCCCAAGAGACCCAGTACTTC | CASSVGTSGRPSQETQYF
TRBJ2-3 | TRBV28 | . | . | TGTGCCAGCAGTTCCTCCGGGGCTGGTCCAGATACGCAGTATTTT | CASSSSGAGPDTQYF
TRBJ1-4 | TRBV27 | . | once | TGTGCCAGCAGTTTACAGGGCATGGAGGAAAAACTGTTTTTT | CASSLQGMEEKLFF
TRBJ2-7 | TRBV28 | TRBD2 | . | TGTGCCAGCAGTTTCCACGGGGGGGATCGGCAGTACTTC | CASSFHGGDRQYF
TRBJ2-7 | TRBV27 | . | . | TGTGCCAGCAGCCGCCGCTGGGCCCACGAGCAGTACTTC | CASSRRWAHEQYF
TRBJ2-3 | TRBV28 | TRBD1 | few | TGTGCCAGCACCAATTGGGGGACAGGGAGCACAGATACGCAGTATTTT | CASTNWGTGSTDTQYF
TRBJ2-2 | TRBV10-3 | TRBD2 | few | TGTGCCATCTCTAGCGGGGGGTCTAACACCGGGGAGCTGTTTTTT | CAISSGGSNTGELFF
TRBJ2-2 | TRBV5-1 | TRBD2 | . | TGCGCCAGCAGCACCTCGGGACTAGCGGGAATGTCCGCGAACACCGGGGAGCTGTTTTTT | CASSTSGLAGMSANTGELFF
TRBJ1-4 | TRBV5-1 | . | . | . | CASSLWAATNEKLFFF
TRBJ2-7 | TRBV20-1 | . | . | TGCAGTGCTAGTTCGGGAGTGTACGAGCAGTACTTC | CSASSGVYEQYF
TRBJ2-1 | TRBV9 | TRBD2 | once | TGTGCCAGCAGCCCCCTGGGAGGGAGGGCCAATGAGCAGTTCTTC | CASSPLGGRANEQFF